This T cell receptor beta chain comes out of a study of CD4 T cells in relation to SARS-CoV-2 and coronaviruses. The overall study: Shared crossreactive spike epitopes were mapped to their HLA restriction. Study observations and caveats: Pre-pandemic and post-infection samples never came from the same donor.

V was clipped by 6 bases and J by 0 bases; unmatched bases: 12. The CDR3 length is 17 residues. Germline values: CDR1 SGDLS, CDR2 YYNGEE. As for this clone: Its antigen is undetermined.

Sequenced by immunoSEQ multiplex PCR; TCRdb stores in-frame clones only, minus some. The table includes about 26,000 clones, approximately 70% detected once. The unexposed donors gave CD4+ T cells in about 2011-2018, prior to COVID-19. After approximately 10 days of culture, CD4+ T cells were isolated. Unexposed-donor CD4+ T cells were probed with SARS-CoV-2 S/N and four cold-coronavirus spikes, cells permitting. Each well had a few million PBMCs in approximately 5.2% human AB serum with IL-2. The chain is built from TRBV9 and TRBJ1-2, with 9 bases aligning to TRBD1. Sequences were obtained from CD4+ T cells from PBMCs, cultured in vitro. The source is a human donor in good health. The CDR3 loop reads CASTTFGQGIANYGYTF. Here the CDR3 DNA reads TGTGCCAGCACCACCTTCGGACAGGGGATAGCTAACTATGGCTACACCTTC.